This TCR beta chain was documented in a study of patients and donors after allogeneic stem cell transplantation. TCRdb itself ran the RT-PCR reads through MiXCR, one entry per CDR3 protein. The profile shows roughly 940,000 distinct CDR3 sequences, under 20% of them singletons. This clonotype was seen a single time. The CDR3 contains 13 residues. Trimming shortened V by 4 bases and J by 5 bases, and 10 bases separated the two germline ends. The germline V gene has CDR1 MNHEY and CDR2 SVGAGI. The sequenced sample was blood, either unsorted or a sorted T cell fraction (not recorded which). The chain carries TRBV6-5 and TRBJ2-3, with D tentatively TRBD2 (5 bases). This clonotype was sampled from a human donor who was either an allogeneic HSCT recipient or a stem cell or donor lymphocyte infusion donor (not recorded which). It is not recorded whose cells these are; they may come from a transplant donor. The CDR3 here is CASSFREGDTQYF. In DNA, the CDR3 is TGTGCCAGCAGTTTCCGAGAGGGAGATACGCAGTATTTT.